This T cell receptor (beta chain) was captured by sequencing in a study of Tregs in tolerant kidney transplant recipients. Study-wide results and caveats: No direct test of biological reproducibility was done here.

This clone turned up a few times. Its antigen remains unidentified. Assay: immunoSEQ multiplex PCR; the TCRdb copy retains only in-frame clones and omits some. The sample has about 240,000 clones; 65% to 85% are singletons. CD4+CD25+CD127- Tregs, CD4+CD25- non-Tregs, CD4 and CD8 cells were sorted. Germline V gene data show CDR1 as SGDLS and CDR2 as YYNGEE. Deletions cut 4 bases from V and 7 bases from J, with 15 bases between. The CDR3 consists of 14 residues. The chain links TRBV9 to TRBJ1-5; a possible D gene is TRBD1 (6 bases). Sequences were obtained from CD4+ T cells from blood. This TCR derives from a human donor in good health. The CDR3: CASSRGPFGQPQHF. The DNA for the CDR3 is TGTGCCAGCAGCCGGGGGCCCTTCGGCCAGCCCCAGCATTTT.